Listed below are T cell receptor beta chains from one sample, sequenced in a study of PD-L1 blockade in urothelial cancer. The protocol was immunoSEQ multiplex PCR, while the TCRdb copy is restricted to in-frame clones and leaves out a portion. The data contain around 66,000 clones, 88% of them singletons. This sample comprised PBMCs, obtained around atezolizumab (anti-PD-L1) treatment. These receptor sequences come from a man aged 55 to 69 with urothelial cancer. CDR3s include the opening cysteine and the closing phenylalanine or tryptophan. The D gene is left open where the match is weak. Size tells how often a clone was seen (once, few, many) or the class of an expanded clone, and some rows leave it out.

D gene	V gene	J gene	clone size	CDR3 DNA	CDR3 protein
TRBD2	TRBV27	TRBJ2-3	-	TGTGCCAGCAGTTCTCCAGGAGAGGCGGGGGGCACAGATACGCAGTATTTT	CASSSPGEAGGTDTQYF
-	TRBV9	TRBJ1-4	-	TGTGCCAGCAGCCTACAGGTTAATCAAGAAAAACTGTTTTTT	CASSLQVNQEKLFF
TRBD2	TRBV4-2	TRBJ2-1	once	TGTGCCAGCAGCCAAGATGGGGGGGGCGGGAGGGACAATGAGCAGTTCTTC	CASSQDGGGGRDNEQFF
TRBD1	TRBV11-2	TRBJ2-5	-	TGTGCCAGCAGCTTTACGCGGTGGACAGGGACCAAAGAGACCCAGTACTTC	CASSFTRWTGTKETQYF
-	TRBV18	TRBJ1-4	-	TGTGCCAGCTCACCTTTTGGGACAAGCCCAACTAATGAAAAACTGTTTTTT	CASSPFGTSPTNEKLFF
-	TRBV7-3	TRBJ2-1	-	TGTGCCAGCAGTACGCCGGGAGCACACAATGAGCAGTTCTTC	CASSTPGAHNEQFF
-	TRBV27	TRBJ1-1	-	TGTGCCAGCAGTTTATGGCTGGACAGTTCAACTGAAGCTTTCTTT	CASSLWLDSSTEAFF
-	TRBV10-3	TRBJ1-2	-	TGTGCCATCAGTCCGGGGGACCGCGGCTACACCTTC	CAISPGDRGYTF
-	TRBV2	TRBJ2-5	-	TGTGCCAGCAGTGAAGGGGGGCCGACTCAAGAGACCCAGTACTTC	CASSEGGPTQETQYF
TRBD2	TRBV7-3	TRBJ2-5	-	TGTGCCAGCAGCAAGGGACTAGCGGGGATGGAGACCCAGTACTTC	CASSKGLAGMETQYF
TRBD2	TRBV6-1	TRBJ2-1	once	TGTGCCAGCAGTAAAGGGGCGGGAGAGTCCTACAATGAGCAGTTCTTC	CASSKGAGESYNEQFF
TRBD1	TRBV6-5	TRBJ2-2	-	TGTGCCAGCAGCCCGGGACAGGCGAACACCGGGGAGCTGTTTTTT	CASSPGQANTGELFF
-	TRBV6-6	TRBJ2-7	-	TGTGCCAGCAGGATGACAGGCGCGACCTACGAGCAGTACTTC	CASRMTGATYEQYF
-	TRBV30	TRBJ1-2	-	TGTGCCTGGAGTGTACAGTTTGGCTGGGGCCGCTATGGCTACACCTTC	CAWSVQFGWGRYGYTF
TRBD2	TRBV7-6	TRBJ2-2	-	TGTGCCAGCAGCTTATTTGGCGGGGGGCCCGCGAACACCGGGGAGCTGTTTTTT	CASSLFGGGPANTGELFF
TRBD1	TRBV10-1	TRBJ2-1	-	TGCGCCAGCAGTGACGGCAGGGGGCCGAGGAATGAGCAGTTCTTC	CASSDGRGPRNEQFF
-	TRBV7-2	TRBJ2-7	-	TGTGCCAGCAGCTTAGAAGGGTTTAGCGGCTACGAGCAGTACTTC	CASSLEGFSGYEQYF
-	TRBV28	TRBJ1-3	few	TGTGCCAGCCGGGGGGGAGCTGGAAACACCATATATTTT	CASRGGAGNTIYF
-	TRBV10-3	TRBJ2-5	once	TGTGCCATCAGTGAAAAACTTCAAGAGACCCAGTACTTC	CAISEKLQETQYF
TRBD2	TRBV5-6	TRBJ2-3	-	TGTGCCAGCAGCTCCCCTGGACTAGCCATAAGCACAGATACGCAGTATTTT	CASSSPGLAISTDTQYF
-	TRBV5-1	TRBJ2-1	-	TGCGCCAGCAGCAGCACTAGTCCCGATGAGCAGTTCTTC	CASSSTSPDEQFF
TRBD2	TRBV15	TRBJ2-5	-	TGTGCCACCAGCAGGACTAGCGGATTATCAGAGACCCAGTACTTC	CATSRTSGLSETQYF
TRBD1	TRBV11-2	TRBJ2-5	-	TGTGCCAGCAGCCCCGACAGGGGGCGAGAGACCCAGTACTTC	CASSPDRGRETQYF
-	TRBV4-1	TRBJ1-1	-	TGCGCCAGCAGCCAAGTTTTCCGGAACACTGAAGCTTTCTTT	CASSQVFRNTEAFF
TRBD1	TRBV6-5	TRBJ1-2	once	TGTGCCAGCAGCCTCGGACAGGGTAGCTATGGCTACACCTTC	CASSLGQGSYGYTF
-	TRBV5-4	TRBJ1-2	-	TGTGCCAGCAGCCGGACGGACATTGGTGGCTACACCTTC	CASSRTDIGGYTF
-	TRBV19	TRBJ1-1	-	TGTGCCAGCCTGAATACCGGGGGAACTCGAGTGAACACTGAAGCTTTCTTT	CASLNTGGTRVNTEAFF
TRBD1	TRBV7-2	TRBJ1-1	-	TGTGCCAGCAGCCCTATCGACAGGGCGCTGAGGGCTTTCTTT	CASSPIDRALRAFF
-	TRBV4-1	TRBJ1-1	-	TGCGCCAGCAGCCAAGATGGGAGGAACACTGAAGCTTTCTTT	CASSQDGRNTEAFF
-	TRBV27	TRBJ1-4	few	TGTGCCAGCAGCTCTCCCCAGGTCGGTGAAAAACTGTTTTTT	CASSSPQVGEKLFF
TRBD2	TRBV27	TRBJ2-1	-	TGTGCCAGCAGTTTGTTTCTGGCGGGGGGTCATCAAAAGGAGTTCTTC	CASSLFLAGGHQKEFF
TRBD1	TRBV18	TRBJ1-4	-	TGTGCCAGCTCACGACGGACAGGGGACGAAAAACTGTTTTTT	CASSRRTGDEKLFF
-	TRBV5-4	TRBJ1-1	-	TGTGCCAGCAGCTCGCGGGATATGAACACTGAAGCTTTCTTT	CASSSRDMNTEAFF
-	TRBV7-2	TRBJ2-5	-	TGTGCCAGCACCCGGGGTGGGATTCAAGAGACCCAGTACTTC	CASTRGGIQETQYF
-	TRBV21-1	TRBJ1-2	-	TGTGCCAGCAGCAATTTCCCCTACGGCTATGGCTACACCTTC	CASSNFPYGYGYTF
-	TRBV11-2	TRBJ1-2	-	TGTGCCAGCAGCCCCGTTCGGGGGGCCGATTCCTATGGCTACACCTTC	CASSPVRGADSYGYTF
TRBD2	TRBV14	TRBJ2-3	-	TGTGCCAGCAGCCAAGAGAGACTAGCGGGAGCTAAAGATACGCAGTATTTT	CASSQERLAGAKDTQYF
TRBD1	TRBV28	TRBJ1-1	-	TGTGCCAGCAGTCGACCCCCGGGACAGGGATACACTGAAGCTTTCTTT	CASSRPPGQGYTEAFF
-	TRBV5-5	TRBJ2-2	-	TGTGCCAGCAGCTTGGCCGGAGGGGTGACCGGGGAGCTGTTTTTT	CASSLAGGVTGELFF
-	TRBV5-6	TRBJ2-2	-	TGTGCCAGCAGCTTGGTAATATTGAACACCGGGGAGCTGTTTTTT	CASSLVILNTGELFF
-	TRBV5-8	TRBJ2-5	-	TGTGCCAGCAGCCCCGGGGGACTAGAGACCCAGTACTTC	CASSPGGLETQYF
-	TRBV29-1	TRBJ2-1	-	TGCAGCGTTGAGGCCCTCCGGGTTTTTAGAACCCATGAGCAGTTCTTC	CSVEALRVFRTHEQFF
-	TRBV6-1	TRBJ1-2	many	TGTGCCAGCAGTCTTTCAGTTAACTATGGCTACACCTTC	CASSLSVNYGYTF
TRBD1	TRBV30	TRBJ1-1	-	TGTGCCTGGATAGGAGCAGGGGGTTTCACTGAAGCTTTCTTT	CAWIGAGGFTEAFF
-	TRBV29-1	TRBJ2-7	-	TGCAGCGTCGGGAACTCCTACGAGCAGTACTTC	CSVGNSYEQYF
-	TRBV11-2	TRBJ1-6	-	TGTGCCAGCAGCCCTGGCACCGAAAGAAATTCACCCCTCCACTTT	CASSPGTERNSPLHF
TRBD1	TRBV19	TRBJ1-5	few	TGTGCCAGTGCCGGGACAGGGGGACAGCCCCAGCATTTT	CASAGTGGQPQHF